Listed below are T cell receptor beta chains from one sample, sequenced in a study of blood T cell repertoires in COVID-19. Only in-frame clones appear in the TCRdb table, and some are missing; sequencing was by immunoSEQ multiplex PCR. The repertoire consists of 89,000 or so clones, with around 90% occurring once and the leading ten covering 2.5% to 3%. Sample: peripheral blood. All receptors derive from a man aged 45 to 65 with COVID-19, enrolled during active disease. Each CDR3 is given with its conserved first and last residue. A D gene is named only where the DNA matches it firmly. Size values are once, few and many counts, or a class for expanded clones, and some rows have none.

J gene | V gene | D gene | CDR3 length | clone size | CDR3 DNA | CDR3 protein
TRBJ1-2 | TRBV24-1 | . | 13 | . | TGTGCCACCAGCCGAGACAGGCTCTATGGCTACACCTTC | CATSRDRLYGYTF
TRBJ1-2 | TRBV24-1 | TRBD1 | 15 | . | TGTGCCACCAGTGATTCCAGGGGGTTTAACTATGGCTACACCTTC | CATSDSRGFNYGYTF
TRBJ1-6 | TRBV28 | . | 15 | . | TGTGCCAGCTCCTCAAGTGGCCCCTATAATTCACCCCTCCACTTT | CASSSSGPYNSPLHF
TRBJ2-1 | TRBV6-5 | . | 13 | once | TGTGCCAGCAGTAAGGGACTGGAGAGTGAGCAGTTCTTC | CASSKGLESEQFF
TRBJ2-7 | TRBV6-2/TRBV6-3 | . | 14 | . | TGTGCCAGCAGTTACTCCGCTACGACCTACGAGCAGTACTTC | CASSYSATTYEQYF
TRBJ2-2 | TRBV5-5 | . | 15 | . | TGTGCCAGCGGCGGCGGGACGGCGAACACCGGGGAGCTGTTTTTT | CASGGGTANTGELFF
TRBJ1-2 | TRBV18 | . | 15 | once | TGTGCCAGCTCACCGCGGCAAAGTACTAACTATGGCTACACCTTC | CASSPRQSTNYGYTF
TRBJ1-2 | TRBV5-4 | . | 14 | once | TGTGCCAGCAGCTTGGGCTCCGGGATCTATGGCTACACCTTC | CASSLGSGIYGYTF
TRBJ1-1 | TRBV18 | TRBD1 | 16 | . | TGTGCCAGCTCACTACGACAGGGAAGTTCGAACACTGAAGCTTTCTTT | CASSLRQGSSNTEAFF
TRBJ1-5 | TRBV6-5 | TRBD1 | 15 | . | TGTGCCAGCAGGCCGACAGGGAACCCGGGTCAGCCCCAGCATTTT | CASRPTGNPGQPQHF
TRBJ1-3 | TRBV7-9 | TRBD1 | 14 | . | TGTGCCAGCACAATCGACAGGGCTGGAAACACCATATATTTT | CASTIDRAGNTIYF
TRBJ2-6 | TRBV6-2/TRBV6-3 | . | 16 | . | TGTGCCAGCAGTTCGCCGGGGGTGGCTGGGGCCAACGTCCTGACTTTC | CASSSPGVAGANVLTF
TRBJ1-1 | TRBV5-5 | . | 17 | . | TGTGCCAGCAGCTTGGCCGGATTGGGGGCACTGAACACTGAAGCTTTCTTT | CASSLAGLGALNTEAFF
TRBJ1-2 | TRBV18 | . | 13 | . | TGTGCCAGCTCACTCCAGACAGACTATGGCTACACCTTC | CASSLQTDYGYTF
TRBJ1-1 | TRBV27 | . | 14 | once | TGTGCCAGCAGTTTACGACAATGGAACACTGAAGCTTTCTTT | CASSLRQWNTEAFF
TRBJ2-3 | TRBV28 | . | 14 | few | TGTGCCAGCAGTTTTTTGGCCGGCACAGATACGCAGTATTTT | CASSFLAGTDTQYF
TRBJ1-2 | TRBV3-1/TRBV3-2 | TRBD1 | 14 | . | TGTGCCAGCAGACCGGGACAGGGGGTAGGTGGCTACACCTTC | CASRPGQGVGGYTF
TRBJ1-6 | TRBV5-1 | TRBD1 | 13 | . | TGCGCCAGCAGCTTGGAACAGGGGGCGATCCTCCACTTT | CASSLEQGAILHF
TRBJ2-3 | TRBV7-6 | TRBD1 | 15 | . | TGTGCCAGCAGCAAACAGGGGGCGGGCACAGATACGCAGTATTTT | CASSKQGAGTDTQYF
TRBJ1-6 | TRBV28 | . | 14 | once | TGTGCCAGCAGTTTACAGGGTTTAGGTTCACCCCTCCACTTT | CASSLQGLGSPLHF
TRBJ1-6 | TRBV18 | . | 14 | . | TGTGCCAGCTCACCCGACAGTTATAATTCACCCCTCCACTTT | CASSPDSYNSPLHF
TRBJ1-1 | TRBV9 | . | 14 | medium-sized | TGTGCCAGCAGCGTATTGGCTGGTAACACTGAAGCTTTCTTT | CASSVLAGNTEAFF
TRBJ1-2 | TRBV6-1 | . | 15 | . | TGTGCCAGCAGTGAAGCGGGGGGGCGCGGCTATGGCTACACCTTC | CASSEAGGRGYGYTF
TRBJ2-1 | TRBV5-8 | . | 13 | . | TGTGCCAGCAGCTTCCTCGAGGAGAATGAGCAGTTCTTC | CASSFLEENEQFF
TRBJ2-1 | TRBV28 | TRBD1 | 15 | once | TGTGCCAGCAGTGCAAACAGGGGGACCTACAATGAGCAGTTCTTC | CASSANRGTYNEQFF
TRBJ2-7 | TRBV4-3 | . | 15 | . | TGCGCCAGCAGCCCAGGGGTAGGGAAGGCCTACGAGCAGTACTTC | CASSPGVGKAYEQYF
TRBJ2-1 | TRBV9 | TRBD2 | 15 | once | TGTGCCAGCAGCGTACGGGGGGGCCTGGGCAATGAGCAGTTCTTC | CASSVRGGLGNEQFF
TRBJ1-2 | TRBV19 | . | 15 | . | TGTGCCAGTAGTACGGAGGGGGGGTTGAATGTTGGCTACACCTTC | CASSTEGGLNVGYTF
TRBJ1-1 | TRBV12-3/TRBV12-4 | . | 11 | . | TGTGCCAGCAGTTTAGGCAGGGAAGCTTTCTTT | CASSLGREAFF
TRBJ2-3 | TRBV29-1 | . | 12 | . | TGCAGCGTTAGTGGGCTCACAGATACGCAGTATTTT | CSVSGLTDTQYF
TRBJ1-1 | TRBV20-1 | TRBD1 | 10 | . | TGCAGTGCAGTGGACAGGGAAGCTTTCTTT | CSAVDREAFF
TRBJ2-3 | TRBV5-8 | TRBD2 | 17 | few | TGTGCCAGCAGCTGGATGTCTAGCGGGGCGACTTCAGATACGCAGTATTTT | CASSWMSSGATSDTQYF
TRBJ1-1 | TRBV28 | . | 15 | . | TGTGCCAGCAGTTCCCCTTGGGGCCCAAACACTGAAGCTTTCTTT | CASSSPWGPNTEAFF
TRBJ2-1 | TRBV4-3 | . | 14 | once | TGCGCCAGCAGCCGTGGAGGGGAGGACAATGAGCAGTTCTTC | CASSRGGEDNEQFF
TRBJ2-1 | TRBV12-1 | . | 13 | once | TGTGCCAGCAGCTTCCGACTAGCCAATGAGCAGTTCTTC | CASSFRLANEQFF
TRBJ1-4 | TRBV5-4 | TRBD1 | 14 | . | TGTGCCAGCAGCGCCGGGACAGGGGACGAAAAACTGTTTTTT | CASSAGTGDEKLFF
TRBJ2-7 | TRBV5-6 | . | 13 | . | TGTGCCAGCAGCACTAACAGGTTTTACGAGCAGTACTTC | CASSTNRFYEQYF
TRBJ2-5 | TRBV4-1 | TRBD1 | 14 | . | TGCGCCAGCAGCCACAGGGGGCCGGAAGAGACCCAGTACTTC | CASSHRGPEETQYF
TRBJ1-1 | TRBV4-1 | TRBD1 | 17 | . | TGCGCCAGCAGCCAAGTTATTCCGGGACAGGGACGGCGAAAAGCTTTCTTT | CASSQVIPGQGRRKAFF
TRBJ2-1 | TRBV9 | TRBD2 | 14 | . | TGTGCCAGCAGCCTAGCGGGGGGGCCCGGGGAGCAGTTCTTC | CASSLAGGPGEQFF
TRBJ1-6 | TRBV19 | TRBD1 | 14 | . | TGTGCCAGTAGTCTCACAGGGGGCAATTCACCCCTCCACTTT | CASSLTGGNSPLHF
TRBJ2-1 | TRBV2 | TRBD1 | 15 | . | TGTGCCAGCAGGAAGAGGACAGGGGGGCCCAATGAGCAGTTCTTC | CASRKRTGGPNEQFF
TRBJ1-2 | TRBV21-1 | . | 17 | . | TGTGCCAGCAGCAAACGGAGAGGCGCCGGATATAACTATGGCTACACCTTC | CASSKRRGAGYNYGYTF
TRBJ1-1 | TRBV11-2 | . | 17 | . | TGTGCCAGCAGCTTAGTCATTAACAGGGCCATGAACACTGAAGCTTTCTTT | CASSLVINRAMNTEAFF
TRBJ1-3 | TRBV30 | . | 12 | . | TGTGCCTGGGGTCAGGCTCGCGCCACCATATATTTT | CAWGQARATIYF
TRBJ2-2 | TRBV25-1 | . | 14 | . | TGTGCCAGCAGGGAGATTGGGGGCTCCGGGGAGCTGTTTTTT | CASREIGGSGELFF
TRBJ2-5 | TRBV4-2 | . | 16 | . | TGTGCCAGCAGCCAAGATGGGCACAGGGCTGGGGAGACCCAGTACTTC | CASSQDGHRAGETQYF
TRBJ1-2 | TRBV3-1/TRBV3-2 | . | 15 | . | TGTGCCAGCAGCCATCTGGGGGGGCAGGAGGGTGGCTACACCTTC | CASSHLGGQEGGYTF
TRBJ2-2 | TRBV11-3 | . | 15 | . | TGTGCCAGCAGCCCGGACAGTTCGAACACCGGGGAGCTGTTTTTT | CASSPDSSNTGELFF
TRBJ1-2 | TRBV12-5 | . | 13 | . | TGTGCTAGTGGTTTGCCAACAGGGCGCGGCTACACCTTC | CASGLPTGRGYTF
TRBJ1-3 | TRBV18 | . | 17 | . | TGTGCCAGCTCACCACGTGGCAGGGGAGCCTCTGGAAACACCATATATTTT | CASSPRGRGASGNTIYF
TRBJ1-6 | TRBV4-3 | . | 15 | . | TGCGCCAGCAGCCAGGCGGACTCCCGGGGTTCACCCCTCCACTTT | CASSQADSRGSPLHF
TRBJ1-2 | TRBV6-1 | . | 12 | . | TGTGCCAGCAGTGAAGCTTGGCATGGCTACACCTTC | CASSEAWHGYTF
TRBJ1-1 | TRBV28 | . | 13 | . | TGTGCCGGGAGATCGGGTGCGAACACTGAAGCTTTCTTT | CAGRSGANTEAFF
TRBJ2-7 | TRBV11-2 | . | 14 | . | TGTGCCAGCAGCCCCGAAGGGGGCGGGAACGAGCAGTACTTC | CASSPEGGGNEQYF
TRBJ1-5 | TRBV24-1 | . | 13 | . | TGTGCCGCCGGGGGGCAGGGCGGACAGCCCCAGCATTTT | CAAGGQGGQPQHF
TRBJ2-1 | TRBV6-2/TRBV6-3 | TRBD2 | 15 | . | TGTGCCAGCAGTTCCCCATTGGCGGGAGTCAATGAGCAGTTCTTC | CASSSPLAGVNEQFF
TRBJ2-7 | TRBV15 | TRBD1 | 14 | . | TGTGCCACCAGCAGGGACAGGGCCTCCTACGAGCAGTACTTC | CATSRDRASYEQYF
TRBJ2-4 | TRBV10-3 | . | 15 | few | TGTGCCATCAGTGAGTCCAACAACCCGCCTGGGGCTCAGTACTTC | CAISESNNPPGAQYF